This is a list of T cell receptor beta chains from one sample in a study of T cell responses to AZD1222 COVID-19 vaccine. TCRdb's table, derived via immunoSEQ multiplex PCR, lists solely in-frame clones and lacks some. The sample records roughly 120,000 clones, roughly 88% being singletons. The specimen comprised peripheral blood, sampled on day 0 of AZD1222 vaccination. These receptors originate from an adult in good health. Both conserved end residues are part of each CDR3. A D gene is named only where the DNA matches it firmly. Clone size, where shown, is once, few, many, or a class for clones that have expanded.

cdr3_nt: TGTGCCAGCAGTTGGGGGGCGCGATCACCCCTCCACTTT
cdr3_aa: CASSWGARSPLHF
j_call: TRBJ1-6
clone_size: -
d_call: -
v_call: TRBV12-3/TRBV12-4

cdr3_nt: TGTGCCAGCAGCCCGACAGTTAGCAATCAGCCCCAGCATTTT
cdr3_aa: CASSPTVSNQPQHF
j_call: TRBJ1-5
clone_size: -
d_call: -
v_call: TRBV5-6

cdr3_nt: TGTGCCAGTAGTCCCCGGGACCTGAACACTGAAGCTTTCTTT
cdr3_aa: CASSPRDLNTEAFF
j_call: TRBJ1-1
clone_size: -
d_call: -
v_call: TRBV19

cdr3_nt: TGTGCCAGCAGTCCATTGACGGCCGGGACTCGCGGCTACACCTTC
cdr3_aa: CASSPLTAGTRGYTF
j_call: TRBJ1-2
clone_size: -
d_call: -
v_call: TRBV27

cdr3_nt: TGTGCCAGCAGTGCCGGGTCCTCTGGAAACACCATATATTTT
cdr3_aa: CASSAGSSGNTIYF
j_call: TRBJ1-3
clone_size: -
d_call: -
v_call: TRBV2

cdr3_nt: TGTGCCAGCAGCCTAGCGATCCGGGAGACCCAGTACTTC
cdr3_aa: CASSLAIRETQYF
j_call: TRBJ2-5
clone_size: -
d_call: -
v_call: TRBV6-5

cdr3_nt: TGTGCCAGCAGTTACTCGGGGGGCGGTCAGCCCCAGCATTTT
cdr3_aa: CASSYSGGGQPQHF
j_call: TRBJ1-5
clone_size: -
d_call: -
v_call: TRBV6-6

cdr3_nt: TGTGCCAGCAGCAGGGACTACAAAAACATTCAGTACTTC
cdr3_aa: CASSRDYKNIQYF
j_call: TRBJ2-4
clone_size: -
d_call: TRBD2
v_call: TRBV6-5

cdr3_nt: TGCAGTGCTAGAGCTCCGAATGAAGCTTTCTTT
cdr3_aa: CSARAPNEAFF
j_call: TRBJ1-1
clone_size: -
d_call: -
v_call: TRBV20-1

cdr3_nt: TGTGCCAGCAGCAAAGCTACCGTAGCGGAAGCTTTCTTT
cdr3_aa: CASSKATVAEAFF
j_call: TRBJ1-1
clone_size: few
d_call: -
v_call: TRBV5-4

cdr3_nt: TGTGCCACCAGCGAACGGAGCGGGGCCCACAATGAGCAGTTCTTC
cdr3_aa: CATSERSGAHNEQFF
j_call: TRBJ2-1
clone_size: -
d_call: TRBD2
v_call: TRBV15

cdr3_nt: TGTGCCACCTGGACAGGGCATGGCTACACCTTC
cdr3_aa: CATWTGHGYTF
j_call: TRBJ1-2
clone_size: -
d_call: -
v_call: TRBV21-1

cdr3_nt: TGTGCCAGTGGAGACAGGGCACAGGGCACTGAAGCTTTCTTT
cdr3_aa: CASGDRAQGTEAFF
j_call: TRBJ1-1
clone_size: -
d_call: TRBD1
v_call: TRBV19

cdr3_nt: TGCGCCAGCAGCTTGGGAGTAGGGGGCGTGAATGGCTACACCTTC
cdr3_aa: CASSLGVGGVNGYTF
j_call: TRBJ1-2
clone_size: -
d_call: TRBD1
v_call: TRBV5-1

cdr3_nt: TGCGCCAGCACCCTCGACGGGAACACTGAAGCTTTCTTT
cdr3_aa: CASTLDGNTEAFF
j_call: TRBJ1-1
clone_size: -
d_call: -
v_call: TRBV5-1

cdr3_nt: TGTGCCAGCAGCCAAGGTGTGGATGAAAAACTGTTTTTT
cdr3_aa: CASSQGVDEKLFF
j_call: TRBJ1-4
clone_size: -
d_call: -
v_call: TRBV3-1/TRBV3-2

cdr3_nt: TGTGCCAGCAGCGTATATGTATCCGAGACCCAGTACTTC
cdr3_aa: CASSVYVSETQYF
j_call: TRBJ2-5
clone_size: -
d_call: -
v_call: TRBV9

cdr3_nt: TGTGCCATCCAAGCTCATGGAGGGGGGCCCGGGTTCAATAATTCACCCCTCCACTTT
cdr3_aa: CAIQAHGGGPGFNNSPLHF
j_call: TRBJ1-6
clone_size: -
d_call: -
v_call: TRBV10-3

cdr3_nt: TGTGCCAGCAGTTTAAAGAAGACCACTGAAGCTTTCTTT
cdr3_aa: CASSLKKTTEAFF
j_call: TRBJ1-1
clone_size: -
d_call: -
v_call: TRBV12-3/TRBV12-4

cdr3_nt: TGTGCCAGCAGTAAACAGCCGATCGGGGAGTATGGCTACACCTTC
cdr3_aa: CASSKQPIGEYGYTF
j_call: TRBJ1-2
clone_size: -
d_call: -
v_call: TRBV6-2/TRBV6-3

cdr3_nt: TGTGCCAGCTGGAGGGCAGGGACCTATGGCTACACCTTC
cdr3_aa: CASWRAGTYGYTF
j_call: TRBJ1-2
clone_size: -
d_call: -
v_call: TRBV9

cdr3_nt: TGTGCCACCAGCCCGACCCGGGGGATAGCCTACGAGCAGTACTTC
cdr3_aa: CATSPTRGIAYEQYF
j_call: TRBJ2-7
clone_size: -
d_call: -
v_call: TRBV15

cdr3_nt: TGTGCCAGCTCACCACCGGGGACTAGCGATGTCGGGGAGCTGTTTTTT
cdr3_aa: CASSPPGTSDVGELFF
j_call: TRBJ2-2
clone_size: -
d_call: TRBD2
v_call: TRBV18

cdr3_nt: TGTGCCAGCACCCCCCGGGGGGGGCGAATCGATGGCTACACCTTC
cdr3_aa: CASTPRGGRIDGYTF
j_call: TRBJ1-2
clone_size: -
d_call: -
v_call: TRBV6-5

cdr3_nt: TGTGCCAGCAGCCATAAGGGGAGGGCTGAAGCTTTCTTT
cdr3_aa: CASSHKGRAEAFF
j_call: TRBJ1-1
clone_size: -
d_call: -
v_call: TRBV3-1/TRBV3-2

cdr3_nt: TGTGCCAGCCAACCGGACAGGGGCAATAATTCACCCCTCCACTTT
cdr3_aa: CASQPDRGNNSPLHF
j_call: TRBJ1-6
clone_size: -
d_call: TRBD1
v_call: TRBV9

cdr3_nt: TGTGCCAGCAGCGTAGTGAATAGGGACAGGCCCACGAATCAGCCCCAGCATTTT
cdr3_aa: CASSVVNRDRPTNQPQHF
j_call: TRBJ1-5
clone_size: -
d_call: TRBD1
v_call: TRBV9

cdr3_nt: TGTGCCAGCAGTTCCGGACTAGCGGGGATAAACACCGGGGAGCTGTTTTTT
cdr3_aa: CASSSGLAGINTGELFF
j_call: TRBJ2-2
clone_size: -
d_call: TRBD2
v_call: TRBV27

cdr3_nt: TGCGCCAGCAGCTTTGGACTAGCTCAAGAGACCCAGTACTTC
cdr3_aa: CASSFGLAQETQYF
j_call: TRBJ2-5
clone_size: -
d_call: TRBD2
v_call: TRBV5-1

cdr3_nt: TGTGCCAGCAGCCCCGACAGCTATGGCTACACCTTC
cdr3_aa: CASSPDSYGYTF
j_call: TRBJ1-2
clone_size: -
d_call: -
v_call: TRBV7-9

cdr3_nt: TGTGCCAGTAGTCACGGACAGACCTCTAATTCACCCCTCCACTTT
cdr3_aa: CASSHGQTSNSPLHF
j_call: TRBJ1-6
clone_size: -
d_call: -
v_call: TRBV19

cdr3_nt: TGTGCCAGCAGTACCGGGACAGGGGGGAGTCAGCCCCAGCATTTT
cdr3_aa: CASSTGTGGSQPQHF
j_call: TRBJ1-5
clone_size: -
d_call: TRBD1
v_call: TRBV2

cdr3_nt: TGTGCCAGCAGTTACAATACAGGGGCTGGGGCCAACGTCCTGACTTTC
cdr3_aa: CASSYNTGAGANVLTF
j_call: TRBJ2-6
clone_size: -
d_call: TRBD1
v_call: TRBV6-2/TRBV6-3

cdr3_nt: TGTGCCAGCAGCTTAGGGATGAACACTGAAGCTTTCTTT
cdr3_aa: CASSLGMNTEAFF
j_call: TRBJ1-1
clone_size: -
d_call: -
v_call: TRBV7-6

cdr3_nt: TGTGCCAGCAGCTTATCTTTGCGGGGGGGCTACGAGACCCAGTACTTC
cdr3_aa: CASSLSLRGGYETQYF
j_call: TRBJ2-5
clone_size: -
d_call: TRBD2
v_call: TRBV7-2

cdr3_nt: TGCGCCAGCAGCCCCAGGATGAACACTGAAGCTTTCTTT
cdr3_aa: CASSPRMNTEAFF
j_call: TRBJ1-1
clone_size: -
d_call: -
v_call: TRBV5-1

cdr3_nt: TGTGCCAGCAGTGAGCGCCGGGACAGCTCCTACAATGAGCAGTTCTTC
cdr3_aa: CASSERRDSSYNEQFF
j_call: TRBJ2-1
clone_size: -
d_call: TRBD1
v_call: TRBV6-1

cdr3_nt: TGTGCCAGCAGTCAAGCGGGGGGAGGCACAGATACGCAGTATTTT
cdr3_aa: CASSQAGGGTDTQYF
j_call: TRBJ2-3
clone_size: -
d_call: TRBD2
v_call: TRBV3-1/TRBV3-2

cdr3_nt: TGTGCCAGCAGTTTTATAGGAGGCAGGGCGAACACTGAAGCTTTCTTT
cdr3_aa: CASSFIGGRANTEAFF
j_call: TRBJ1-1
clone_size: -
d_call: -
v_call: TRBV27

cdr3_nt: TGTGCCAGCAGCCCCTGGACAGGTCGCACTGAAGCTTTCTTT
cdr3_aa: CASSPWTGRTEAFF
j_call: TRBJ1-1
clone_size: -
d_call: TRBD1
v_call: TRBV7-9

cdr3_nt: TGTGCCAGCAGTCGGACAGGGTCTCATCAGCCCCAGCATTTT
cdr3_aa: CASSRTGSHQPQHF
j_call: TRBJ1-5
clone_size: -
d_call: TRBD1
v_call: TRBV27

cdr3_nt: TGCGCCAGCAGCTTGGCAGGGGACCTACGCGAGCAGTACTTC
cdr3_aa: CASSLAGDLREQYF
j_call: TRBJ2-7
clone_size: -
d_call: -
v_call: TRBV5-1

cdr3_nt: TGTGCCAGCAGCTTAGTTTCCCGCTCTGGAAACACCATATATTTT
cdr3_aa: CASSLVSRSGNTIYF
j_call: TRBJ1-3
clone_size: -
d_call: -
v_call: TRBV7-6

cdr3_nt: TGTGCCAGCAGTGAAACCGAAGGGTCCTGGGGATATGGCTACACCTTC
cdr3_aa: CASSETEGSWGYGYTF
j_call: TRBJ1-2
clone_size: -
d_call: -
v_call: TRBV6-1

cdr3_nt: TGTGCCACCAGCAGAGAGGGGACCCCAGTGGGTGAGCAGTTCTTC
cdr3_aa: CATSREGTPVGEQFF
j_call: TRBJ2-1
clone_size: -
d_call: -
v_call: TRBV15

cdr3_nt: TGTGCCAGCAGCCAAGATGTCGGGACAGGGGTTTTGAACACTGAAGCTTTCTTT
cdr3_aa: CASSQDVGTGVLNTEAFF
j_call: TRBJ1-1
clone_size: -
d_call: TRBD1
v_call: TRBV4-2

cdr3_nt: TGTGCCAGCAGCCCGGGACAATTGAACACTGAAGCTTTCTTT
cdr3_aa: CASSPGQLNTEAFF
j_call: TRBJ1-1
clone_size: -
d_call: -
v_call: TRBV7-8

cdr3_nt: TGTGCCAGCAGCTCCGGGACCCTCGTATTCTATGGCTACACCTTC
cdr3_aa: CASSSGTLVFYGYTF
j_call: TRBJ1-2
clone_size: -
d_call: -
v_call: TRBV5-8